This T cell receptor (beta chain) appears in the sequencing data of a study of blood T cell repertoires in COVID-19. Study overall: Sites in the United States, Italy and Spain provided acute and convalescent COVID-19 samples. PBMCs, B-cell-depleted T cells, or T cells were the source of the cDNA or gDNA that made up the material.

Authors' analysis steps: Amplifying reference gene primers gave estimates of nucleated cell counts. Only in-frame clones appear in the TCRdb table, and some are missing; sequencing was by immunoSEQ multiplex PCR. That table furnishes V, J and clone size, whereas the DNA furnished D and trimming. The profile shows approximately 75,000 clones, 84% of them singletons. The V gene's germline CDR1 is PRHDT and CDR2 FYEKMQ (reference sequence). CDR3 size: 15 residues. V was trimmed by 5 bases and J by 8 bases, leaving 21 bases between them. The receptor comes from a woman in her forties or fifties with acute or convalescent COVID-19. The chain carries TRBV13 and TRBJ1-2; D is unclear. The source material was peripheral blood. The CDR3 here is CASSLGDWAASGYTF. The CDR3 DNA is TGTGCCAGCAGCCTGGGAGACTGGGCCGCCTCGGGCTACACCTTC. The variable domain in full, with the rest retrieved from reference TRBV13 and TRBJ1-2, is AAGVIQSPRHLIKEKRETATLKCYPIPRHDTVYWYQQGPGQDPQFLISFYEKMQSDKGSIPDRFSAQQFSDYHSELNMSSLELGDSALYFCASSLGDWAASGYTFGSGTRLTVV.